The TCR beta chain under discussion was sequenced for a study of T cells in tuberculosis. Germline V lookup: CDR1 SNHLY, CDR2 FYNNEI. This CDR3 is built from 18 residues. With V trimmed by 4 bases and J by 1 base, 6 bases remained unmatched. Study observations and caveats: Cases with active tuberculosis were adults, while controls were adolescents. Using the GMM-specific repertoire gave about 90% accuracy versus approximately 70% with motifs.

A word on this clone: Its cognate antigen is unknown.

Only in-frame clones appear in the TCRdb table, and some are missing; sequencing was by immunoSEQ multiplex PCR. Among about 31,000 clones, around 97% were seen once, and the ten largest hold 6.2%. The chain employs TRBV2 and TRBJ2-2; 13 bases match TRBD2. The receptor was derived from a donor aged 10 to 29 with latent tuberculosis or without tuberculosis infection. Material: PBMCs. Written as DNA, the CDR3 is TGTGCCAGCAGTGTGCGACTAGCGGGGGGCGGGAACACCGGGGAGCTGTTTTTT. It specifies CASSVRLAGGGNTGELFF.